Sequencing of this TCR beta chain was carried out in a study of TIL therapy for anti-PD-1-resistant metastatic lung cancer. Findings and limits, study-wide: Many TIL product clones were absent from baseline tumor, suggesting clonal contraction.

The time point here: pre-treatment sample, taken before nivolumab and TIL therapy. Tumor tissue came from excised metastases, mostly pleural nodules or supraclavicular lymph nodes. Adults with stage 4 NSCLC were enrolled in a phase I trial. Sequencing used immunoSEQ v3. Repertoires were generated with immunoSEQ multiplex PCR, while TCRdb's copy carries only in-frame clones and drops some. The profile shows approximately 27,000 clones, roughly two thirds of them singletons. A word on this clone: The antigen is not known.

The CDR3 has 15 amino acids. The ends lost 0 bases at V and 3 bases at J; junction bases unmatched: 4. Germline loops: CDR1 SGHNT, CDR2 YENEEA. Sequencing was performed on tumor tissue, taken at baseline. The rearrangement uses TRBV11-3 and TRBJ2-7; TRBD1 agrees at 8 bases. The receptor was isolated from a person aged 30 to 80 with non-small cell lung cancer. The CDR3 DNA reads TGTGCCAGCAGCTTAGAACCGGGACAGGTCTACGAGCAGTACTTC. It codes for CASSLEPGQVYEQYF.